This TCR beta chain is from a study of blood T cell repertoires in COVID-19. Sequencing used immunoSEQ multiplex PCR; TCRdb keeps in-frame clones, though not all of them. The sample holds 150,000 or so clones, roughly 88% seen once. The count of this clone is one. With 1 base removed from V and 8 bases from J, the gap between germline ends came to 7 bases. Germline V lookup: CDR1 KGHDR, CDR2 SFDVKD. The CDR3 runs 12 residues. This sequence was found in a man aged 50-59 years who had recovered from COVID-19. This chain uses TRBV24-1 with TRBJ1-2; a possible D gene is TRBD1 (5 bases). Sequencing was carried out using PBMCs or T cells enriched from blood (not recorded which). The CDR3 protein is CATSDFTGGYTF. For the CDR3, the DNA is TGTGCCACCAGTGATTTTACAGGAGGCTACACCTTC.